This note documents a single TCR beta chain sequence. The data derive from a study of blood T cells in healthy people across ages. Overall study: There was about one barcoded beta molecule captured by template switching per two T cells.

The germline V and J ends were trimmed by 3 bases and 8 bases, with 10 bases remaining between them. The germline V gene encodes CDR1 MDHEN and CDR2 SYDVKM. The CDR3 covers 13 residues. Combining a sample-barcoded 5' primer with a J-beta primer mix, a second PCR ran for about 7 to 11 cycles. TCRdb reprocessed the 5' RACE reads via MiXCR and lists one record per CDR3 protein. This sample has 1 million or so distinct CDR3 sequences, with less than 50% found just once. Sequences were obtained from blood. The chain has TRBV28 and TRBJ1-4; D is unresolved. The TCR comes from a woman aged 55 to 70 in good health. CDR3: CASSLPGWEKLFF. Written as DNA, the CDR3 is TGTGCCAGCAGTTTGCCGGGGTGGGAAAAACTGTTTTTT.